These T cell receptor beta chains were read from a single sample in a study of blood T cell repertoires in COVID-19. Assay used: immunoSEQ multiplex PCR; TCRdb lists only in-frame clones, some missing. The table lists some 180,000 clones, around 85% of them singletons. The sequencing input was peripheral blood. Every receptor here comes from a man in his fifties who had recovered from COVID-19. Both conserved end residues are part of each CDR3. Each record gives: J gene, D gene, V gene, clone size, CDR3 DNA, CDR3 protein. A D gene is named only where the DNA matches it firmly. Only some rows state a clone size, as once, few, many or a class for expanded clones.

TRBJ2-6,NA,TRBV9,NA,TGTGCCAGCAGCGCGGGACAAGCCTCTGGGGCCAACGTCCTGACTTTC,CASSAGQASGANVLTF
TRBJ2-7,NA,TRBV20-1,NA,TGCAGTGCTCCGAGGGCCTACGAGCAGTACTTC,CSAPRAYEQYF
TRBJ2-2,TRBD2,TRBV2,NA,TGTGCCAGCAGTGTTGCTAGCGGGAGGGTAGGCGGGGAGCTGTTTTTT,CASSVASGRVGGELFF
TRBJ1-2,TRBD1,TRBV6-2/TRBV6-3,NA,TGTGCCAGCAGCGGTGGACAGGTCCCCCGCTACACCTTC,CASSGGQVPRYTF
TRBJ1-1,NA,TRBV5-5,NA,TGTGCCAGCAGCCGCGGGGGCTCTGAAGCTTTCTTT,CASSRGGSEAFF
TRBJ1-1,NA,TRBV10-2,NA,TGCGCCGGCGGGCCCCAGAACACTGAAGCTTTCTTT,CAGGPQNTEAFF
TRBJ2-3,TRBD2,TRBV10-3,NA,TGTGCCATCAGTGGGACTAGAAGTCCCACAGATACGCAGTATTTT,CAISGTRSPTDTQYF
TRBJ1-6,NA,TRBV6-5,NA,TGTGCCAGCAAAGCCATGTGGAATTCACCCCTCCACTTT,CASKAMWNSPLHF
TRBJ1-3,NA,TRBV7-8,NA,TGTGCCAGCAGCGCGGACAGCTACTCTGGAAACACCATATATTTT,CASSADSYSGNTIYF
TRBJ2-7,TRBD2,TRBV7-6,NA,TGTGCCAGCAGCCTCTCGGGACTAGCAATGGGTGAGCAGTACTTC,CASSLSGLAMGEQYF
TRBJ2-1,NA,TRBV15,NA,TGTGCCACCAGCATCGGAGGGAACAGGGGACATGAGCAGTTCTTC,CATSIGGNRGHEQFF
TRBJ1-1,TRBD1,TRBV6-5,NA,TGTGCCAGCAGGGATCGACAGGGGAAGAGCACTGAAGCTTTCTTT,CASRDRQGKSTEAFF
TRBJ2-7,TRBD2,TRBV3-1/TRBV3-2,NA,TGTGCCAGCAGCCAAGTCCCGGGGGGGGAGCAGTACTTC,CASSQVPGGEQYF
TRBJ2-7,TRBD2,TRBV11-2,NA,TGTGCCAGCAGCTCCGGACTAGTGGAAAGGGAGCAGTACTTC,CASSSGLVEREQYF
TRBJ1-4,NA,TRBV6-5,NA,TGTGCCAGCAGTTACTCCGTTGGGAGGGAAAAACTGTTTTTT,CASSYSVGREKLFF
TRBJ2-1,TRBD2,TRBV3-1/TRBV3-2,NA,TGTGCCAGCAGTGGGACTAGACGGAATGAGCAGTTCTTC,CASSGTRRNEQFF
TRBJ1-1,NA,TRBV27,NA,TGTGCCAGCATCGATGGCGGCGGGACTGAAGCTTTCTTT,CASIDGGGTEAFF
TRBJ1-1,NA,TRBV28,NA,TGTGCCAGCAGTTTGGAAGCGGACACTGAAGCTTTCTTT,CASSLEADTEAFF
TRBJ2-7,TRBD2,TRBV3-1/TRBV3-2,few,TGTGCCAGCAGCCACGGACTAGTCTACGAGCAGTACTTC,CASSHGLVYEQYF
TRBJ1-3,NA,TRBV19,few,TGTGCCAGTAGTACGGGGAGCTCTGGAAACACCATATATTTT,CASSTGSSGNTIYF
TRBJ2-5,TRBD1,TRBV4-3,NA,TGCGCCAGCAGCCAAGATTTGGCAGGGGGCGGGGAGACCCAGTACTTC,CASSQDLAGGGETQYF
TRBJ2-1,NA,TRBV18,NA,TGTGCCAGCTCACCACTTACAGGGCCCGTGAGCTCCTACAATGAGCAGTTCTTC,CASSPLTGPVSSYNEQFF
TRBJ2-7,TRBD1,TRBV5-1,NA,TGCGCCAGCAACCAACCCGGACAGGGAGCCGCCTACGAGCAGTACTTC,CASNQPGQGAAYEQYF
TRBJ2-3,TRBD1,TRBV29-1,once,TGCAGCGTTGATCGGGACAGGTACACAGATACGCAGTATTTT,CSVDRDRYTDTQYF
TRBJ1-2,NA,TRBV2,once,TGTGCCAGCAGTAAAGGTCGGGGGGAGAGGGTCTACACCTTC,CASSKGRGERVYTF
TRBJ2-1,TRBD2,TRBV5-1,NA,TGCGCCAGCAGCCTAAGTCGAGCGGGAGATAATGAGCAGTTCTTC,CASSLSRAGDNEQFF
TRBJ2-1,NA,TRBV29-1,NA,TGCAGCTCGAGGGATGTTGGAGAGGAGCAGTTCTTC,CSSRDVGEEQFF
TRBJ2-5,NA,TRBV11-2,few,TGTGCCAGCAGCATAAACCCCGGGAGGGGGACAGGGCTGTATCGGGCCCAGTACTTC,CASSINPGRGTGLYRAQYF
TRBJ2-5,NA,TRBV27,once,TGTGCCAGCAGTTCGTTAAACCAAGAGACCCAGTACTTC,CASSSLNQETQYF
TRBJ2-3,NA,TRBV30,once,TGTGCCTGGAGTCCTAAGGTAACAGACACAGATACGCAGTATTTT,CAWSPKVTDTDTQYF
TRBJ2-1,TRBD2,TRBV4-2,NA,TGTGCCAGCAGCCAGGGACTAGCGGGAGACTACAATGAGCAGTTCTTC,CASSQGLAGDYNEQFF
TRBJ1-3,NA,TRBV12-3/TRBV12-4,NA,TGTGCCAGCAGTTTAGGCCAGGGAAACACCATATATTTT,CASSLGQGNTIYF
TRBJ1-1,TRBD1,TRBV2,NA,TGTGCCAGCGACAGGGGGATGAAAACTGAAGCTTTCTTT,CASDRGMKTEAFF
TRBJ2-2,NA,TRBV24-1,NA,TGTGCCACCAGTGATTTGTACCAGGGCGCCGGGGAGCTGTTTTTT,CATSDLYQGAGELFF
TRBJ2-2,NA,TRBV11-1,NA,TGTGCCAGCAGCTTAGGGGGAGGCACCGGGGAGCTGTTTTTT,CASSLGGGTGELFF
TRBJ1-1,NA,TRBV30,NA,TGTGCCTGGAGTGTACGTCGAGGGGGAGCTTTCTTT,CAWSVRRGGAFF
TRBJ2-7,TRBD1,TRBV28,once,TGTGCCAGCAGTTTAAACAGGGGGAATGTGCAGTACTTC,CASSLNRGNVQYF
TRBJ1-6,TRBD1,TRBV30,NA,TGTGCCTGGAGTGCCCCAGACAGGGCCTCCTATAATTCACCCCTCCACTTT,CAWSAPDRASYNSPLHF
TRBJ1-5,NA,TRBV10-3,NA,TGTGCCATCAGTGGAAGGGAGGGCGGTAGCAATCAGCCCCAGCATTTT,CAISGREGGSNQPQHF
TRBJ1-2,TRBD1,TRBV7-6,NA,TGTGCCAGCAGCCGGGACAGGGAGACTGGCTACACCTTC,CASSRDRETGYTF
TRBJ1-4,TRBD1,TRBV7-8,NA,TGTGCCAGCAGCTTAGAGACAGGGGCAGGGGAAAAACTGTTTTTT,CASSLETGAGEKLFF